These T cell receptor beta chains were read from a single sample in a study of cytotoxic CD8 clonotypes in ibrutinib-treated CLL. The table came from immunoSEQ multiplex PCR; TCRdb's copy has only in-frame clones and leaves some out. The sample consists of 270,000 or so clones, 60% to 80% of them appearing once. The sequenced sample was PBMCs, obtained at disease progression, from a patient treated with ibrutinib. Every receptor here comes from a human donor with chronic lymphocytic leukemia. Both conserved end residues are part of each CDR3. D genes are given only for firm matches. The size entry is marked missing in some rows and otherwise reads once, few, many or a size class.

>.|TRBJ2-1|TRBD2|TRBV18
CASSRRGGQNEQFF
TGTGCCAGCTCACGCCGGGGAGGGCAGAATGAGCAGTTCTTC
>.|TRBJ1-1|.|TRBV10-1
CASSDDKDTEAFF
TGCGCCAGCAGTGACGACAAGGACACTGAAGCTTTCTTT
>.|TRBJ2-3|.|TRBV7-3
CASSRDRPMKQYF
TGTGCCAGCAGCCGCGACCGCCCCATGAAGCAGTATTTT
>.|TRBJ2-1|TRBD2|TRBV4-3
CASSQAGLTSGYNEQFF
TGCGCCAGCAGCCAGGCAGGTCTGACTAGCGGATACAATGAGCAGTTCTTC
>.|TRBJ1-1|.|TRBV9
CASSSVVDTEAFF
TGTGCCAGCAGCTCCGTGGTAGACACTGAAGCTTTCTTT
>.|TRBJ2-7|.|TRBV28
CASSLKVSRARDEQYF
TGTGCCAGCAGTTTGAAAGTCTCCAGGGCTCGCGACGAGCAGTACTTC
>.|TRBJ2-1|.|TRBV5-8
CASSLTRDISSYNEQFF
TGTGCCAGCAGCTTGACGCGGGACATCTCCTCCTACAATGAGCAGTTCTTC
>.|TRBJ1-5|.|TRBV7-2
CASSLYGVRSNQPQHF
TGTGCCAGCAGCTTATATGGTGTACGCAGCAATCAGCCCCAGCATTTT
>.|TRBJ2-5|TRBD1|TRBV5-1
CASSLETGIGETQYF
TGCGCCAGCAGCTTGGAGACAGGGATTGGGGAGACCCAGTACTTC
>.|TRBJ1-2|.|TRBV5-1
CASSHTRGGYYGYTF
TGCGCCAGCAGCCACACGAGGGGGGGCTACTATGGCTACACCTTC
>.|TRBJ2-7|TRBD2|TRBV5-4
CASSLSPGGDYEQYF
TGTGCCAGCAGCTTGAGTCCCGGGGGGGACTACGAGCAGTACTTC
>.|TRBJ2-3|.|TRBV7-3
CASSLIGGTDTQYF
TGTGCCAGCAGCTTAATAGGAGGCACAGATACGCAGTATTTT
>.|TRBJ2-3|TRBD2|TRBV6-5
CASSFERGSYTDTQYF
TGTGCCAGCAGTTTCGAGCGGGGGTCATACACAGATACGCAGTATTTT
>few|TRBJ1-6|.|TRBV18
CASSPAGAGSPLHF
TGTGCCAGCTCGCCAGCTGGGGCGGGATCACCCCTCCACTTT
>.|TRBJ2-3|.|TRBV6-5
CASSYAGQGGDTQYF
TGTGCCAGCAGTTACGCCGGGCAGGGCGGAGATACGCAGTATTTT
>once|TRBJ2-1|.|TRBV7-9
CASSLDLWEWNEQFF
TGTGCCAGCAGCTTGGATTTGTGGGAGTGGAATGAGCAGTTCTTC
>.|TRBJ2-7|TRBD2|TRBV14
CASSPASGSIYEQYF
TGTGCCAGCAGCCCAGCTAGCGGGAGTATTTACGAGCAGTACTTC
>.|TRBJ2-5|TRBD1|TRBV27
CASSQDRGGETQYF
TGTGCCAGCAGTCAGGACAGGGGAGGCGAGACCCAGTACTTC
>.|TRBJ2-3|TRBD1|TRBV19
CASSRPRQGPDTQYF
TGTGCCAGTAGTAGACCACGACAGGGCCCAGATACGCAGTATTTT
>.|TRBJ1-5|.|TRBV28
CASSPGAGTLYSNQPQHF
TGTGCCAGCAGCCCTGGGGCAGGGACGCTTTATAGCAATCAGCCCCAGCATTTT
>.|TRBJ2-1|.|TRBV27
CASSSIGGLVLRRFF
TGTGCCAGCAGTTCCATTGGAGGGCTCGTCTTGCGAAGGTTCTTC
>.|TRBJ1-5|.|TRBV7-2
CASSLALQGNQPQHF
TGTGCCAGCAGCTTAGCTCTACAGGGAAATCAGCCCCAGCATTTT
>.|TRBJ2-2|.|TRBV4-1
CASSQGDLAGELFF
TGCGCCAGCAGCCAAGGGGACCTCGCCGGGGAGCTGTTTTTT
>.|TRBJ2-3|.|TRBV28
CASSAYRSGADTQYF
TGTGCCAGCAGTGCATACCGATCAGGGGCAGATACGCAGTATTTT
>.|TRBJ2-3|.|TRBV27
CASMPYGGSTDTQYF
TGTGCCAGTATGCCCTATGGCGGGAGCACAGATACGCAGTATTTT
>.|TRBJ1-6|TRBD1|TRBV27
CASSTGGRRSPLHF
TGTGCCAGCAGTACAGGGGGACGAAGGTCACCCCTCCACTTT
>once|TRBJ2-6|.|TRBV27
CASSLLPAGANVLTF
TGTGCCAGCAGTTTACTTCCCGCTGGGGCCAACGTCCTGACTTTC
>.|TRBJ2-7|.|TRBV4-2
CASSSRTDSYEQYF
TGTGCCAGCAGCTCCCGGACCGACTCCTACGAGCAGTACTTC
>.|TRBJ1-4|.|TRBV6-5
CASSYTGGINEKLFF
TGTGCCAGCAGTTATACGGGGGGCATTAATGAAAAACTGTTTTTT
>.|TRBJ2-7|.|TRBV7-2
CASSLAYEGREQYF
TGTGCCAGCAGCTTAGCGTATGAGGGGCGGGAGCAGTACTTC
>.|TRBJ1-3|.|TRBV6-4
CASSDLGPKGESGNTIYF
TGTGCCAGCAGTGACCTGGGACCAAAGGGAGAGTCTGGAAACACCATATATTTT
>.|TRBJ1-1|.|TRBV7-3
CASSWGRLNTEAFF
TGTGCCAGCAGCTGGGGGCGGTTGAACACTGAAGCTTTCTTT
>.|TRBJ1-2|TRBD1|TRBV10-3
CAVSESGQGAGYTF
TGTGCCGTCAGTGAGTCGGGACAGGGGGCTGGCTACACCTTC
>.|TRBJ2-7|.|TRBV9
CASSVGSRASSYEQYF
TGTGCCAGCAGCGTAGGTTCAAGGGCTAGCTCCTACGAGCAGTACTTC
>.|TRBJ2-7|TRBD1|TRBV29-1
CSAVQGKRPREQYF
TGCAGCGCCGTACAGGGGAAAAGACCTCGCGAGCAGTACTTC
>once|TRBJ1-5|.|TRBV28
CASSSANQPQHF
TGTGCCAGCAGCTCAGCCAATCAGCCCCAGCATTTT
>.|TRBJ2-3|.|TRBV7-6
CASSTTGTSSQYF
TGTGCCAGCAGCACAACAGGGACTTCCTCGCAGTATTTT
>.|TRBJ2-2|.|TRBV14
CASSRDFVNTGELFF
TGTGCCAGCAGTCGGGACTTTGTTAACACCGGGGAGCTGTTTTTT
>few|TRBJ2-7|.|TRBV10-2
CASRDGGREQYF
TGCGCCAGCCGGGATGGGGGTCGGGAGCAGTACTTC
>.|TRBJ1-3|.|TRBV11-2
CASSREQSSGNTIYF
TGTGCCAGCAGTCGGGAACAGAGCTCTGGAAACACCATATATTTT
>few|TRBJ2-3|.|TRBV27
CASSLRLASDTQYF
TGTGCCAGCAGCCTTAGGCTGGCCTCTGATACGCAGTATTTT
>.|TRBJ2-7|TRBD1|TRBV6-6
CASSLGQGFGLNEQYF
TGTGCCAGCAGCCTTGGACAGGGTTTTGGGCTTAACGAGCAGTACTTC
>.|TRBJ2-7|.|TRBV7-2
CASSLAAGRLYEQYF
TGTGCCAGCAGCTTAGCGGCGGGAAGACTATACGAGCAGTACTTC
>few|TRBJ1-1|TRBD1|TRBV5-1
CASSWVTGRNTEAFF
TGCGCCAGCAGCTGGGTGACAGGGAGGAACACTGAAGCTTTCTTT
>few|TRBJ2-7|.|TRBV7-3
CAVRFSQGNNPYEQYF
TGTGCCGTACGCTTCTCACAGGGTAACAACCCCTACGAGCAGTACTTC
>.|TRBJ2-3|.|TRBV11-1
CASSYTPRRVGTDTQYF
TGTGCCAGCAGCTATACACCTCGGAGAGTTGGCACAGATACGCAGTATTTT
>.|TRBJ1-2|TRBD1|TRBV7-2
CASSPDRGSYGYTF
TGTGCCAGCAGCCCAGACAGGGGGAGCTATGGCTACACCTTC
>.|TRBJ2-7|.|TRBV11-2
CASSGPYEQYF
TGTGCCAGCAGCGGGCCCTACGAGCAGTACTTC
>many|TRBJ1-2|.|TRBV29-1
CSVTQGSYGYTF
TGCAGCGTAACACAGGGCTCCTATGGCTACACCTTC
>.|TRBJ2-5|TRBD2|TRBV5-8
CASSLGRLAGGQETQYF
TGTGCCAGCAGTTTAGGCCGACTAGCGGGGGGCCAAGAGACCCAGTACTTC
>.|TRBJ1-6|.|TRBV9
CASSVDTYSPLHF
TGTGCCAGCAGCGTAGATACGTATTCACCCCTCCACTTT
>once|TRBJ2-1|.|TRBV27
CASSYHTPGILSYNEQFF
TGTGCCAGCAGTTACCATACCCCCGGGATCCTATCCTACAATGAGCAGTTCTTC
>.|TRBJ2-3|.|TRBV5-6
CASSLEGTPLGDTQYF
TGTGCCAGCAGCTTGGAGGGGACTCCCCTGGGTGATACGCAGTATTTT
>.|TRBJ2-7|TRBD2|TRBV9
CASSVGPSGSSNEQYF
TGTGCCAGCAGCGTAGGGCCTAGCGGGAGTAGTAACGAGCAGTACTTC
>few|TRBJ2-7|.|TRBV18
CASSPKGVRGFAYEQYF
TGTGCCAGCTCACCAAAAGGTGTCAGGGGATTCGCCTACGAGCAGTACTTC
>.|TRBJ2-1|.|TRBV27
CASSFRRQYNEQFF
TGTGCCAGCAGTTTTCGGCGGCAATACAATGAGCAGTTCTTC
>.|TRBJ2-7|.|TRBV7-9
CASSSPGGREQYF
TGTGCCAGCAGCTCCCCCGGCGGAAGGGAGCAGTACTTC